One sample yielded the 28 T cell receptor beta chains listed below, sequenced in a study of shared clonotypes between healthy human individuals. Some clones are missing from TCRdb's copy, which holds only in-frame ones; the method was immunoSEQ multiplex PCR. This sample has roughly 2.6 million clones, with around 94% found just once. The sequencing sample was made of naive CD4+ T cells sorted from blood. Subset reported: CD45RA+ positively selected. All receptors derive from a young man in good health.

J is TRBJ1-5 and V is TRBV2; possibly TRBD1 for D (6 bases). Trimming took off 7 bases at V and 0 bases at J, with 13 bases between the two ends. This CDR3 is built from 15 residues. The germline V gene has CDR1 SNHLY and CDR2 FYNNEI. The CDR3 protein is CASTREGDSNQPQHF. The CDR3 DNA sequence: TGTGCCAGCACGAGGGAGGGGGATAGCAATCAGCCCCAGCATTTT.

This clone was detected a few times. The sample has other DNA sequences that encode this CDR3 too. The chain couples TRBV9 to TRBJ2-3; no definite D call. Germline V gene data show CDR1 as SGDLS and CDR2 as YYNGEE. This CDR3 contains 12 residues. V was pared by 0 bases and J by 6 bases, with 5 bases between. CDR3 DNA: TGTGCCAGCAGCGTAGAAGGGGATACGCAGTATTTT. Its protein is CASSVEGDTQYF.

The rearrangement joins TRBV29-1 to TRBJ1-1, with no clear D. V was trimmed by 4 bases and J by 1 base, leaving 16 bases between them. The germline V gene encodes CDR1 SQVTM and CDR2 ANQGSEA. CDR3 length: 15 amino acids. In DNA form, the CDR3 reads TGCAGCGTTGCCCCCTCCACTCAGAGGAACACTGAAGCTTTCTTT. Translated, it gives CSVAPSTQRNTEAFF.

This sequence joins TRBV5-6 and TRBJ1-3, with TRBD1 identical over 7 bases. The V gene's germline CDR1 is SGHDT and CDR2 YYEEEE. This CDR3 spans 16 amino acids. V shed 2 bases, J shed 0 bases, and the junction held 5 bases outside the gene matches. CDR3 coding DNA: TGTGCCAGCAGCTTATCAGGGGGGGACTCTGGAAACACCATATATTTT. This translates into CASSLSGGDSGNTIYF.

The chain couples TRBV5-1 to TRBJ2-3, with 13 bases identical to TRBD2. The CDR3 covers 19 residues. Germline CDR1 and CDR2: SGHRS and YFSETQ. After removal of 3 bases from V and 0 bases from J, the junction contained 10 bases not matched to a gene. The DNA for the CDR3 is TGCGCCAGCAGCTCGTCCGGGACTAGCGGGACCGCTAGCACAGATACGCAGTATTTT. Its protein product is CASSSSGTSGTASTDTQYF.

V usage is TRBV4-2 and J usage is TRBJ2-1; 7 bases are shared with TRBD2. The V segment lost 0 bases and the J segment 5 bases; nucleotides outside the gene matches: 7. The germline V gene encodes CDR1 LGHNA and CDR2 YNFKEQ. This CDR3 region has 16 residues. CDR3 protein: CASSQDGGSGDNEQFF. The CDR3 region has the DNA TGTGCCAGCAGCCAAGACGGGGGGAGCGGCGACAATGAGCAGTTCTTC.

Comments on this clone: The sample holds other DNA sequences that translate to the same CDR3. The V call is TRBV3-1 (or the pseudogene TRBV3-2), the J call TRBJ2-5; unclear D gene. Trimming pared 8 bases from V and 4 bases from J, leaving 2 bases between. The CDR3 contains 9 residues. Germline V gene sequence: CDR1 LGHDT, CDR2 YNNKEL (reference sequence). CDR3 nucleotides: TGTGCCAGCGGAGAGACCCAGTACTTC. Residues: CASGETQYF.

This chain connects TRBV2 to TRBJ2-2; a weak D match, TRBD1 (6 bases). Trimming cost V 4 bases and J 8 bases, with 14 bases left between them. Germline CDR1 is SNHLY and CDR2 is FYNNEI. The CDR3 runs 14 residues. This CDR3 reads CASSGTPQGGELFF. The CDR3 DNA reads TGTGCCAGCAGTGGGACTCCCCAGGGGGGGGAGCTGTTTTTT.

This sequence joins TRBV15 and TRBJ2-7, with D perhaps TRBD2 (6 bases). Per the germline V gene, CDR1 is LNHNV and CDR2 is YYDKDF (reference sequence). V was shortened by 4 bases and J by 2 bases, with 15 bases between the two germline ends. The CDR3 extends over 15 amino acids. The DNA for the CDR3 is TGTGCCACCAGCACTCAGCGGGCGGGGCCCTACGAGCAGTACTTC. This encodes CATSTQRAGPYEQYF.

The chain has TRBV5-6 and TRBJ2-2; D call uncertain. The V gene lost 3 bases and the J gene lost 1 base, with 13 bases spanning the gap. Germline loops: CDR1 SGHDT, CDR2 YYEEEE. CDR3 size: 16 residues. CDR3: CASSSLNTGNTGELFF. The DNA of the CDR3 is TGTGCCAGCAGCTCACTAAACACGGGGAACACCGGGGAGCTGTTTTTT.

Notes on this clone: Distinct nucleotide sequences in the sample also encode this CDR3. The rearrangement joins TRBV5-1 to TRBJ2-5; 7 nucleotides agree with TRBD1. CDR1 and CDR2 from the germline V gene are SGHRS and YFSETQ. The ends lost 4 bases at V and 4 bases at J; junction bases unmatched: 7. The CDR3 is made up of 14 amino acids. In DNA form, the CDR3 reads TGCGCCAGCAGCGGGGGAACAGGGGCAGAGACCCAGTACTTC. As protein: CASSGGTGAETQYF. The complete variable domain, with remaining parts taken from reference TRBV5-1 and TRBJ2-5, reads KAGVTQTPRYLIKTRGQQVTLSCSPISGHRSVSWYQQTPGQGLQFLFEYFSETQRNKGNFPGRFSGRQFSNSRSEMNVSTLELGDSALYLCASSGGTGAETQYFGPGTRLLVL.

V usage is TRBV18 and J usage is TRBJ2-2; 8 bases agree with TRBD2. CDR1 KGHSH and CDR2 LQKENI come from the germline V gene. The CDR3 has 16 residues. V lost 5 bases to trimming and J lost 4 bases; unmatched junction nucleotides: 9. The CDR3 DNA reads as TGTGCCAGCTCAAGGACGGGTAGCGGGGCCACCGGGGAGCTGTTTTTT. This encodes CASSRTGSGATGELFF.

The chain joins TRBV11-2 to TRBJ2-7; D gene uncertain. With 4 bases removed from V and 1 base from J, the gap between germline ends came to 11 bases. Germline CDR1 is SGHAT and CDR2 is FQNNGV. This CDR3 contains 14 residues. CDR3 nucleotide sequence: TGTGCCAGCAGCTCACGCTCCTTTTCCTACGAGCAGTACTTC. It encodes CASSSRSFSYEQYF.

This sequence joins TRBV20-1 and TRBJ2-5, with D perhaps TRBD1 (6 bases). CDR1 is DFQATT, CDR2 SNEGSKA, per germline (reference sequence). The CDR3 contains 11 residues. V was trimmed by 2 bases and J by 11 bases, leaving 12 bases between them. The CDR3 coding sequence is TGCAGTGCTAGAAGAGGGGGAGAGCAGTACTTC. Translating it yields CSARRGGEQYF.

The V and J genes are TRBV7-3 and TRBJ2-6; D may be TRBD1 (7 bases). V was clipped by 5 bases and J by 2 bases, with 16 bases between them. CDR1 and CDR2 (germline): SGHTA, FQGTGA. CDR3 size: 17 residues. CDR3 protein: CASSPGGIGTGANVLTF. Written as DNA, the CDR3 is TGTGCCAGCAGCCCAGGGGGGATAGGGACTGGGGCCAACGTCCTGACTTTC.

As for this clone: The same CDR3 also results from other DNA sequences found in this sample. The chain combines TRBV6-1 with TRBJ1-2; no firm D call. This CDR3 spans 12 amino acids. CDR1 and CDR2 (germline): MNHNS, SASEGT. V was pared by 2 bases and J by 4 bases, with 5 bases between. CDR3 DNA sequence: TGTGCCAGCAGTGAACTGCGCTATGGCTACACCTTC. This sequence encodes CASSELRYGYTF.

The J gene is TRBJ2-2, the V gene TRBV29-1; the D gene is possibly TRBD1 (5 bases). CDR3 length: 12 amino acids. V was clipped by 4 bases and J by 7 bases, with 10 bases between them. Looked up from germline, CDR1 is SQVTM and CDR2 is ANQGSEA. CDR3 DNA sequence: TGCAGCGTTGCAACAGGTTTCGGGGAGCTGTTTTTT. It encodes CSVATGFGELFF.

This chain joins TRBV5-4 and TRBJ2-7; D gene unclear. The CDR3 spans 15 residues. CDR1 and CDR2 (germline): SGHNT, YYREEE (reference sequence). The V end was cut by 4 bases, the J end by 1 base, with 15 bases between. The CDR3 nucleotides read TGTGCCAGCAGCGACGGTGGACCGCAATCCTACGAGCAGTACTTC. Encoded protein: CASSDGGPQSYEQYF.

CDR3 loop: CASSVDRGERGYTF. The CDR3 coding sequence is TGCGCCAGCAGCGTGGACAGGGGCGAACGGGGCTACACCTTC. The rearrangement joins TRBV5-1 to TRBJ1-2, with 9 positions matching TRBD1. The CDR3 runs to 14 residues. Germline CDR1 and CDR2: SGHRS and YFSETQ. Unmatched junction bases numbered 9, after V lost 4 bases and J lost 8 bases.

With regard to this clone: The same CDR3 also results from other DNA sequences found in this sample. The genes are TRBV7-2 and TRBJ2-2; 7 bases are shared with TRBD1. From germline, CDR1 is SGHTA and CDR2 FQGNSA. The CDR3 has 14 residues. The junction had 6 bases not matched to a gene; V was cut back by 5 bases and J by 6 bases. The CDR3 nucleotides read TGTGCCAGCAGCCCTCGACAGGGTCCCGGGGAGCTGTTTTTT. This sequence encodes CASSPRQGPGELFF.

Notes on this clone: The junction does not match germline at one end; this may be a read error. The gene calls are TRBV6-1 and TRBJ2-7; TRBD2 matches 10 bases. The CDR3 is 15 residues long. The V gene's germline CDR1 is MNHNS and CDR2 SASEGT. CDR3: CASSEAGASGGLIHF. The CDR3 DNA reads TGTGCCAGCAGTGAAGCAGGGGCTAGCGGGGGACTAATTCATTTC.

This clone was recorded only once. The V gene is TRBV5-8, the J gene TRBJ2-5; 9 bases match TRBD1. Germline loops: CDR1 SGHTS, CDR2 YDEGEE. The CDR3 runs 16 residues. V dropped 0 bases and J dropped 0; count of bases not matched to a gene: 3. As DNA, the CDR3 is TGTGCCAGCAGCTTGGGGACAGGGGCCTACCAAGAGACCCAGTACTTC. It yields the protein CASSLGTGAYQETQYF.

The rearrangement links TRBV4-1 to TRBJ1-5; D uncertain. This CDR3 comprises 16 residues. The V and J ends lost 2 bases and 4 bases respectively, with 15 bases between them. Germline CDR1 and CDR2: MGHRA and YSYEKL. Written as DNA, the CDR3 is TGCGCCAGCAGCCAATTGGGAATTGGAGTAAATCAGCCCCAGCATTTT. This translates into CASSQLGIGVNQPQHF.

The chain combines TRBV30 with TRBJ2-1; the D is unclear. The V gene's germline CDR1 is GTSNPN and CDR2 SVGIG (reference sequence). The germline V and J ends were trimmed by 3 bases and 8 bases, with 20 bases remaining between them. The CDR3 spans 15 residues. The CDR3 sequence: CAWRADLSSLDEQFF. The CDR3, as DNA: TGTGCCTGGAGGGCAGACCTAAGCTCGCTCGATGAGCAGTTCTTC.

This rearrangement joins TRBV10-2 to TRBJ2-7, with 8 bases lining up with TRBD1. This CDR3 spans 14 amino acids. The germline CDR1 and CDR2 sequences are WSHSY and SAAADI. V was clipped by 4 bases and J by 0 bases; unmatched bases: 2. The CDR3 coding sequence is TGCGCCAGCAGTGGGGACAGGCCCTCCTACGAGCAGTACTTC. It yields the protein CASSGDRPSYEQYF.

This clone was counted a single time. V gene TRBV2 combines with J gene TRBJ1-4; 7 bases match TRBD1. V was pared by 5 bases and J by 3 bases, with 12 bases of the junction left unmatched. The CDR3 contains 17 residues. The germline V gene encodes CDR1 SNHLY and CDR2 FYNNEI. The CDR3 is CASSPGTALQANEKLFF. CDR3 sequence (DNA): TGTGCCAGCAGTCCCGGGACAGCCCTCCAGGCTAATGAAAAACTGTTTTTT.

V and J are TRBV5-1 and TRBJ1-6; no clear D gene. Germline CDR1 is SGHRS and CDR2 is YFSETQ. The V and J ends lost 2 bases and 9 bases respectively, with 12 bases between them. The CDR3 sequence is 14 residues long. CDR3 amino acids: CASSLETRSSPLHF. The CDR3 DNA reads as TGCGCCAGCAGCTTAGAGACCCGCAGTTCACCCCTCCACTTT. Supplemented by reference TRBV5-1 and TRBJ1-6, the full variable domain reads KAGVTQTPRYLIKTRGQQVTLSCSPISGHRSVSWYQQTPGQGLQFLFEYFSETQRNKGNFPGRFSGRQFSNSRSEMNVSTLELGDSALYLCASSLETRSSPLHFGNGTRLTVT.

This chain joins TRBV7-9 and TRBJ2-4; 8 bases align to TRBD2. Losses at the gene ends were 1 base for V and 5 bases for J; bases not matched to a gene: 10. Germline V gene data show CDR1 as SEHNR and CDR2 as FQNEAQ (reference sequence). CDR3 length: 17 amino acids. The CDR3 nucleotides read TGTGCCAGCAGCTTAGGTAGCGGCGGGGGGCCCCAAAACATTCAGTACTTC. It specifies CASSLGSGGGPQNIQYF.